The following is a T cell receptor (beta chain) sequence with its context. V was pared by 8 bases and J by 4 bases, with 8 bases between. The CDR3 has 12 residues. Germline V CDR1 and CDR2: PRHDT, FYEKMQ (reference sequence). These data belong to a study of CD8 T cells in Susac syndrome. Roughly 0.45 to 1 ug RNA was reverse transcribed with random hexamers. A multiplex approach, immunoSEQ multiplex PCR, amplified TCR beta CDR3 across 54 Vbeta and 13 Jbeta. TCRdb passed the immunoSEQ multiplex PCR reads through MiXCR, listing each CDR3 protein once. Of fewer than 95,000 distinct CDR3 sequences detected, roughly 95% appear once; the ten largest clones hold 0.62%.

The rearrangement joins TRBV13 to TRBJ2-2; no clear D. Sequenced: CD8+ T cells from PBMCs. This TCR was sampled from a human donor with Susac syndrome. This CDR3 reads CASCPATGELFF. In DNA, the CDR3 is TGTGCCAGCTGCCCTGCCACCGGGGAGCTGTTTTTT.